This T cell receptor beta chain was observed in a study of T cells after yellow fever vaccination. Findings and limits, study-wide: Abundant clonotypes from the bulk population could contaminate FACS-sorted repertoires. Clones from primary vaccination mostly reappeared after the booster (96% CD4, around 90% CD8). Relatively few clonotypes were ones that appeared in both CD4 and CD8 compartments.

With 5 bases removed from V and 4 bases from J, the gap between germline ends came to 14 bases. Looked up from germline, CDR1 is SEHNR and CDR2 is FQNEAQ (reference sequence). The CDR3 covers 14 residues. TCRdb re-derived calls from the 5' RACE reads in MiXCR, one entry per CDR3 protein. Of hundreds of thousands of distinct CDR3 sequences listed, roughly 8.4% are singletons. This clonotype occurred many times. No antigen is known for it. The rearrangement joins TRBV7-9 to TRBJ1-1; D may be TRBD1 (5 bases). Material: PBMCs, obtained roughly seven weeks after the first yellow fever vaccination. This sequence originates from a man between 18 and 35 years old who received the YFV17D yellow fever vaccine. The CDR3 here is CASSPGTPGTEAFF. Here the CDR3 DNA reads TGTGCCAGCAGCCCAGGGACCCCGGGCACTGAAGCTTTCTTT.